This T cell receptor beta chain was captured by sequencing in a study of blood T cell repertoires in COVID-19. Study at large: Sites across the United States, Italy and Spain contributed samples from acute and convalescent COVID-19.

Sequencing was performed with immunoSEQ multiplex PCR; in TCRdb, only in-frame clones are kept and a portion is missing. The data show about 180,000 clones, with around 88% seen just once and roughly 3.7% held by the top ten. Trimming took off 5 bases at V and 8 bases at J, with 9 bases between the two ends. CDR1 MDHEN and CDR2 SYDVKM come from the germline V gene. The CDR3 has 11 amino acids. Material for sequencing was peripheral blood. This TCR was recovered from a young woman with acute or convalescent COVID-19. The chain links TRBV28 to TRBJ1-2; D remains ambiguous. CDR3 protein: CASSLESGYTF. The CDR3 DNA follows: TGTGCCAGCAGTCTCGAGAGCGGCTACACCTTC.